The TCR beta chain described here comes from a study of cytomegalovirus exposure and HLA in healthy donors. Overall study findings and caveats: Specificity of three CMV-associated chains for CMV antigens was verified in vitro. Researchers catalogued over 150 TCR beta chains as cytomegalovirus-associated. Despite most TCR sequences being rare, some public TCRs occurred in many donors.

Generated by immunoSEQ multiplex PCR, the TCRdb table keeps only in-frame clones and is missing some. The data show 260,000 or so clones, roughly 89% seen once. Donors were drawn from the approximately 120-subject validation cohort, separate from the roughly 700-subject first cohort. This CDR3 has 12 residues. Trimming took off 6 bases at V and 8 bases at J, with 11 bases between the two ends. Germline V gives CDR1 SNHLY, CDR2 FYNNEI. Worth noting for this clone: The antigen is undetermined.

Specimen: PBMCs. The receptor comes from a man aged 18 to 29 in good health and CMV-seronegative. This sequence joins TRBV2 and TRBJ2-1, with D possibly TRBD2 on 6 matching bases. CDR3 sequence reads: CASRGLIDEQFF. CDR3 bases: TGTGCCAGCAGGGGACTTATCGATGAGCAGTTCTTC.